The 2 T cell receptor beta chains presented below share a single source sample, sequenced in a study of CD8+ T cells in alopecia areata. Extracted RNA was reverse transcribed into cDNA, the sequencing template. Assay: immunoSEQ multiplex PCR; the TCRdb copy retains only in-frame clones and omits some. The table lists some 200,000 clones, around two fifths of them singletons, with around 3% in the top ten. Stated treatment: oral pan-JAK inhibitor, 5-10 mg twice daily. Source: CD4+ T cells sorted from blood, taken around week 36, from a patient treated with tofacitinib. The receptors were gathered from a human donor with alopecia areata.

This clone occurred a few times. The rearrangement links TRBV13 to TRBJ2-7; possibly TRBD2 for D (6 bases). In germline, CDR1 is PRHDT, CDR2 FYEKMQ (reference sequence). The CDR3 extends over 13 amino acids. V was clipped by 8 bases and J by 2 bases, with 13 bases between them. In DNA form, the CDR3 reads TGTGCCAGCCGGGAGCGCACAGCCTACGAGCAGTACTTC. It is translated as CASRERTAYEQYF.

V is TRBV30 and J is TRBJ1-5; 9 bases map to TRBD1. The germline V gene has CDR1 GTSNPN and CDR2 SVGIG (reference sequence). The CDR3 is made up of 14 amino acids. Trimming at V came to 2 bases and at J to 4 bases, leaving 3 bases not matched to a gene. The CDR3 region is CAWSPGQGNQPQHF. The CDR3 region has the DNA TGTGCCTGGAGTCCGGGACAGGGTAATCAGCCCCAGCATTTT.